These 9 T cell receptor beta chains came from one sample sequenced in a study of STAT5B mutations in CD4+ large granular lymphocyte leukemia. Clones were sequenced by immunoSEQ multiplex PCR, and TCRdb holds only the in-frame ones, with some missing. The sample lists some 32,000 clones, roughly 74% occurring once. The sample taken for sequencing was CD4+ T cells from blood buffy coats. These receptors were taken from a human donor in good health.

J is TRBJ1-5 and V is TRBV6-1; D gene unclear. CDR3 length: 13 residues. The germline CDR1 and CDR2 sequences are MNHNS and SASEGT. The V end lost 5 bases, the J end lost 5 bases, and 10 bases lay between the germline ends. The CDR3 DNA reads as TGTGCCAGCAGTTCCTCGTCGGATCAGCCCCAGCATTTT. This gives the protein CASSSSSDQPQHF.

V usage is TRBV6-5 and J usage is TRBJ2-1, with TRBD2 matching 14 bases. Per germline, CDR1 MNHEY and CDR2 SVGAGI. The V and J ends lost 6 bases and 8 bases, in that order; junction bases with no gene match: 6. The CDR3 contains 15 residues. CDR3 DNA sequence: TGTGCCAGCAGCCTCGGGACTAGCGGGGGTTATGAGCAGTTCTTC. Protein product: CASSLGTSGGYEQFF.

The CDR3 is CAWSSGIDTDTQYF. For the CDR3, the DNA is TGTGCCTGGTCTAGCGGGATCGACACAGATACGCAGTATTTT. The rearrangement links TRBV30 to TRBJ2-3, with 9 positions matching TRBD2. The CDR3 has 14 amino acids. The junction had 5 bases not matched to a gene; V was cut back by 5 bases and J by 2 bases. The V gene's germline CDR1 is GTSNPN and CDR2 SVGIG (reference sequence).

This clone qualifies as medium-sized. The chain uses TRBV4-1 and TRBJ1-6; D unclear. This CDR3 comprises 18 residues. V gave up 0 bases and J gave up 0 bases, with 12 bases separating them. The germline V gene encodes CDR1 MGHRA and CDR2 YSYEKL. As DNA, the CDR3 is TGCGCCAGCAGCCAAGACCAAGGGTCGAGCTCCTATAATTCACCCCTCCACTTT. Residues: CASSQDQGSSSYNSPLHF.

The chain links TRBV9 to TRBJ2-2; D remains ambiguous. Germline V CDR1 and CDR2: SGDLS, YYNGEE. The CDR3 is 15 residues long. V lost 0 bases to trimming and J lost 1 base, with 7 bases between them. CDR3 residues: CASSVDPWNTGELFF. The CDR3 nucleotides read TGTGCCAGCAGCGTAGATCCTTGGAACACCGGGGAGCTGTTTTTT.

The rearrangement joins TRBV4-1 to TRBJ1-1; 7 nucleotides agree with TRBD1. Germline values: CDR1 MGHRA, CDR2 YSYEKL. After removal of 3 bases from V and 6 bases from J, the junction contained 7 bases not matched to a gene. The CDR3 is 14 amino acids. The CDR3 loop reads CASSHYRGGAEAFF. Here the CDR3 DNA reads TGCGCCAGCAGCCACTACAGGGGAGGGGCTGAAGCTTTCTTT.

The rearrangement uses TRBV7-2 and TRBJ2-3; 9 positions agree with TRBD1. With 5 bases clipped from V and 4 bases from J, the junction kept 10 bases outside the gene matches. CDR1 and CDR2 from the germline V gene are SGHTA and FQGNSA. This CDR3 has 16 residues. CDR3 in DNA: TGTGCCAGCAGCGGCCTCGGGACAGGGAGGTCAGATACGCAGTATTTT. It translates to CASSGLGTGRSDTQYF.

The V and J genes are TRBV10-3 and TRBJ1-2; tentatively, D is TRBD1 (5 bases). CDR3 length: 15 residues. Trimming shortened V by 3 bases and J by 2 bases, and 13 bases separated the two germline ends. Germline V CDR1 and CDR2: ENHRY, SYGVKD. The CDR3 sequence: CAISEGRGSNYGYTF. For the CDR3, the DNA is TGTGCCATCAGTGAAGGGCGGGGGTCAAACTATGGCTACACCTTC.

In this sample, this clone turned up once. The chain couples TRBV7-8 to TRBJ2-1, with TRBD1 matching over 8 bases. The CDR3 is made up of 15 amino acids. Germline V lookup: CDR1 SGHVS, CDR2 FQNEAQ. The V segment lost 1 base and the J segment 9 bases; nucleotides outside the gene matches: 8. This CDR3 reads CASSLGQGLTSEQFF. CDR3 sequence (DNA): TGTGCCAGCAGCTTAGGACAGGGGTTGACTAGTGAGCAGTTCTTC.